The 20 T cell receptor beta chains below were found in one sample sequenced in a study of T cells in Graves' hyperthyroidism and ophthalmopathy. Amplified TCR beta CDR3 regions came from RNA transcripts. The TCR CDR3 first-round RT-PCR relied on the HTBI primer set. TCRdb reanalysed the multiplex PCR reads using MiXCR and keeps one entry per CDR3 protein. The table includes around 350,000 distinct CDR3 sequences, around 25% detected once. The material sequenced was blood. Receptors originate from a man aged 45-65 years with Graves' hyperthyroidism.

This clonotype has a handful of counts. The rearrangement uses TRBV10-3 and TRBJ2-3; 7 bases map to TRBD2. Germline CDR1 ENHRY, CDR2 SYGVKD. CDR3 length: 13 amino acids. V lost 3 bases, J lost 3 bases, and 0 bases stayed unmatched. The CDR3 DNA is TGTGCCATCAGTGATAGCGGGACAGATACGCAGTATTTT. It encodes CAISDSGTDTQYF.

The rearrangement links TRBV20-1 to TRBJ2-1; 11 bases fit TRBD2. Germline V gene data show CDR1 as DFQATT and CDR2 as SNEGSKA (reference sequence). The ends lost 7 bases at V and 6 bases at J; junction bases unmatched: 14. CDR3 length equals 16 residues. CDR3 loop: CSVGSGRAVSGNEQFF. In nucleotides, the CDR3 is TGCAGTGTAGGTAGCGGGAGGGCCGTGTCAGGCAATGAGCAGTTCTTC.

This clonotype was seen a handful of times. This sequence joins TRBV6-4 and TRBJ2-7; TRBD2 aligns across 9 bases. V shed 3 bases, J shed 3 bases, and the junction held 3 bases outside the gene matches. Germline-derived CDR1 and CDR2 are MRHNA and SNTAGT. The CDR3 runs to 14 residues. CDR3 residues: CASSELAGRYEQYF. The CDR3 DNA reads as TGTGCCAGCAGTGAGCTAGCGGGGCGCTACGAGCAGTACTTC.

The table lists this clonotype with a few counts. The CDR3 nucleotides are TGTGCCAGCAGTTACTCGATGTTAGCGGGAGGGCCGGGCACAGATACGCAGTATTTT. Its protein is CASSYSMLAGGPGTDTQYF. This chain connects TRBV6-6 to TRBJ2-3; 11 nucleotides align to TRBD2. Trimming cost V 0 bases and J 1 base; bases outside gene matches: 9. The V gene's germline CDR1 is MNHNY and CDR2 SVGAGI (reference sequence). The CDR3 is 19 amino acids.

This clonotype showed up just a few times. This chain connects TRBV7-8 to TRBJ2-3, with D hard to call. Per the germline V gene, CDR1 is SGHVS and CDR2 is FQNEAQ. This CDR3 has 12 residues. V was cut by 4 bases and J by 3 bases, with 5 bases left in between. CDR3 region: CASSSATDTQYF. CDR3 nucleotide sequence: TGTGCCAGCAGCTCAGCAACAGATACGCAGTATTTT.

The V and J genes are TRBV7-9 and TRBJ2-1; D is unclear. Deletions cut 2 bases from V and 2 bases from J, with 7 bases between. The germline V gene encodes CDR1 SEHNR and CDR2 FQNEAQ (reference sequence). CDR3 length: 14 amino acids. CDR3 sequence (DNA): TGTGCCAGCAGCTTACAACAGCCCTACAATGAGCAGTTCTTC. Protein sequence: CASSLQQPYNEQFF.

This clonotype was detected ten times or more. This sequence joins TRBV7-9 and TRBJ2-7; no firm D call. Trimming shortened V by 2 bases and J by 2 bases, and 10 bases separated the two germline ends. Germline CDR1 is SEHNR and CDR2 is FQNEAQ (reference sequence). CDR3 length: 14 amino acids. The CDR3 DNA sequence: TGTGCCAGCAGCTTATCGGTCTCAACCTACGAGCAGTACTTC. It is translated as CASSLSVSTYEQYF.

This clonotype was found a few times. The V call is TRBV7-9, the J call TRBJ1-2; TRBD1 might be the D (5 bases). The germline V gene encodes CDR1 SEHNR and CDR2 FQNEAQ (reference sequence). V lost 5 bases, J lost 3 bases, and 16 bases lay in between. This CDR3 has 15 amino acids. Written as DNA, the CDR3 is TGTGCCAGCAGCGGGGGAGGGAATTGGGACTATGGCTACACCTTC. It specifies CASSGGGNWDYGYTF.

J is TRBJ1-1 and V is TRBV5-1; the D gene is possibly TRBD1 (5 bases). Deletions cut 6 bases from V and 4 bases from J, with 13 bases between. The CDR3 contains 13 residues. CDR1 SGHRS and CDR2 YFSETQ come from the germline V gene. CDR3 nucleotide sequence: TGCGCCAGCAAAGTGGGGGTGTCCACTGAAGCTTTCTTT. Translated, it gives CASKVGVSTEAFF.

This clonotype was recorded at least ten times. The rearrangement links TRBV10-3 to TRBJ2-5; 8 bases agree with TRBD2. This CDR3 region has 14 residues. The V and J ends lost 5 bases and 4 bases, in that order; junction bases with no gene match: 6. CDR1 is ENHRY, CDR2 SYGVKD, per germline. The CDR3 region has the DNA TGTGCCATCAGTCCCACTAGCGGTGGAGAGACCCAGTACTTC. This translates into CAISPTSGGETQYF.

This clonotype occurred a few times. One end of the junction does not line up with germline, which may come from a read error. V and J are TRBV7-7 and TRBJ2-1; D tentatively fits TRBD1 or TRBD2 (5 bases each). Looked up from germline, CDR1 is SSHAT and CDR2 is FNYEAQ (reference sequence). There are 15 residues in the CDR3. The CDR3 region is CASSVGPASDGEQFF. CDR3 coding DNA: TGTGCTAGCAGCGTGGGACCGGCTTCTGACGGTGAGCAGTTCTTC.

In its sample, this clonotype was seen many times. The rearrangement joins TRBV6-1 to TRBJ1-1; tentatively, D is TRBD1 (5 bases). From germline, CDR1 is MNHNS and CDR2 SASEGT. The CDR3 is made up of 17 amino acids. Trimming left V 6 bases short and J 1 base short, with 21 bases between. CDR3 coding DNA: TGTGCCAGCAGACCCCTTACATTAGGACATCGGAACACTGAAGCTTTCTTT. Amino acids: CASRPLTLGHRNTEAFF.

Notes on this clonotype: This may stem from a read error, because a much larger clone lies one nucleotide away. In DNA form, the CDR3 reads TGTACCAGCAGTTTAAGTACTAGCGGGAGAATAGATACGCAGTATTTT. Amino acid sequence: CTSSLSTSGRIDTQYF. The chain is built from TRBV28 and TRBJ2-3; 11 nucleotides line up with TRBD2. The V gene's germline CDR1 is MDHEN and CDR2 SYDVKM. The CDR3 sequence is 16 residues long.

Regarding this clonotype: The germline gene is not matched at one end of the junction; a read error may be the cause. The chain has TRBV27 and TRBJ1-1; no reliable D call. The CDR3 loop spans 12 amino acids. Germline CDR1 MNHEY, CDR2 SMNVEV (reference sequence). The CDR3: CASRYGDTEAFF. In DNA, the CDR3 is TGCGCCAGCAGATACGGTGACACTGAAGCTTTCTTT.

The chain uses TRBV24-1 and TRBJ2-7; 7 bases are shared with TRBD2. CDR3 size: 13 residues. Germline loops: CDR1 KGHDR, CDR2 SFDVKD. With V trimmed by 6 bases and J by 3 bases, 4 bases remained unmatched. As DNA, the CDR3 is TGTGCCACCAGTAGCGGGGATCTCTACGAGCAGTACTTC. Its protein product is CATSSGDLYEQYF.

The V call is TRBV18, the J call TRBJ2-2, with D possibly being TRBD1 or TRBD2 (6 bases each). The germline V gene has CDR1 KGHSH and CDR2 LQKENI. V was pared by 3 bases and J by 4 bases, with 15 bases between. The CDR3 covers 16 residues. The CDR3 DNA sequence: TGTGCCAGCTCACCCCCGACAGGAGGGATCACCGGGGAGCTGTTTTTT. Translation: CASSPPTGGITGELFF.

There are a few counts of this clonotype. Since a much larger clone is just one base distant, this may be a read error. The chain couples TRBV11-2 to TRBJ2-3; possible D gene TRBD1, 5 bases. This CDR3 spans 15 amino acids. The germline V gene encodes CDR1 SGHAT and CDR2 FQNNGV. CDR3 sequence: CASSKEGQRTDTQCF. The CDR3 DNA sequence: TGTGCCAGCAGCAAAGAAGGACAACGCACAGATACGCAGTGTTTT.

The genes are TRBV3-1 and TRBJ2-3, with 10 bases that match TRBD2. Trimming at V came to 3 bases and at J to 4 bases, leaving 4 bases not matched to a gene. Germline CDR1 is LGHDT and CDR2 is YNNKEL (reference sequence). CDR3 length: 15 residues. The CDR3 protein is CASSQTGTSADTQYF. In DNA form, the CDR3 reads TGTGCCAGCAGCCAGACCGGGACTAGCGCAGATACGCAGTATTTT.

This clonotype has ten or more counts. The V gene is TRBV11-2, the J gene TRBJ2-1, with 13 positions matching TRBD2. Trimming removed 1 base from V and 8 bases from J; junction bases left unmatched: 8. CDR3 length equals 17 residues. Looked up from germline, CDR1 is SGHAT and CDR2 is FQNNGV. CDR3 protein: CASSLARGLAGPDEQFF. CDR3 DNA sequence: TGTGCCAGCAGCTTAGCAAGGGGACTAGCGGGACCGGATGAGCAGTTCTTC. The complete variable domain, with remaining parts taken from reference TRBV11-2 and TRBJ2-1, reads EAGVAQSPRYKIIEKRQSVAFWCNPISGHATLYWYQQILGQGPKLLIQFQNNGVVDDSQLPKDRFSAERLKGVDSTLKIQPAKLEDSAVYLCASSLARGLAGPDEQFFGPGTRLTVL.

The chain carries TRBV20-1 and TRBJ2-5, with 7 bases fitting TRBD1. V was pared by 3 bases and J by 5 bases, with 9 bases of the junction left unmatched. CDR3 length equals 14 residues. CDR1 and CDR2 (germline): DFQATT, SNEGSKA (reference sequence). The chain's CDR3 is CSASEGATQETQYF. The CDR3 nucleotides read TGCAGTGCTAGTGAGGGGGCGACCCAGGAGACCCAGTACTTC.